The 3 T cell receptor beta chains listed next were all sequenced from one sample in a study of blood T cell repertoires in COVID-19. Data came from immunoSEQ multiplex PCR; TCRdb stores just in-frame clones and leaves some out. The sample includes 98,000 or so clones, roughly 82% of them seen just once. Sequences were obtained from peripheral blood. The receptor source for this set is a man aged 55 to 70 with acute or convalescent COVID-19.

There are a few counts of this clone. V gene TRBV5-1 combines with J gene TRBJ2-7, with 10 bases identical to TRBD2. The CDR3 length is 18 residues. The V segment lost 0 bases and the J segment 0 bases; nucleotides outside the gene matches: 9. Per the germline V gene, CDR1 is SGHRS and CDR2 is YFSETQ. The CDR3 loop reads CASSLASSGSWDSYEQYF. CDR3 bases: TGCGCCAGCAGCTTGGCTTCTAGCGGGAGCTGGGACTCCTACGAGCAGTACTTC.

The chain joins TRBV30 to TRBJ1-3; a weak D match, TRBD1 (5 bases). Germline CDR1 and CDR2: GTSNPN and SVGIG (reference sequence). The V and J ends lost 8 bases and 2 bases respectively, with 16 bases between them. The CDR3 sequence is 14 residues long. The CDR3 nucleotides read TGTGCCGGAGGACGGGGGAGGACTGGAAACACCATATATTTT. Amino acids: CAGGRGRTGNTIYF.

CDR3 amino acids: CASSDGGPGTDTQYF. The CDR3 DNA reads as TGCGCCAGCAGTGATGGCGGTCCGGGCACAGATACGCAGTATTTT. The chain couples TRBV10-1 to TRBJ2-3; D is unclear. The germline V and J ends were trimmed by 3 bases and 1 base, with 11 bases remaining between them. Germline V gene lookup returns CDR1 WNHNN and CDR2 SYGVQD (reference sequence). The CDR3 has 15 residues.